Shown below are 21 T cell receptor beta chains from a single sample sequenced in a study of OX40 agonist ivuxolimab in advanced cancers. Generated by immunoSEQ multiplex PCR, the TCRdb table keeps only in-frame clones and is missing some. The table lists about 96,000 clones, approximately 80% of them singletons. The sequenced sample was CD4+ or CD8+ T cells sorted from blood, obtained in a trial of the OX40 agonist ivuxolimab. The receptor source for this set is an adult with an advanced solid tumor such as melanoma, head and neck, liver or kidney cancer.

The CDR3 nucleotides read TGTGCCACCAGCAGAGGCGGGACAGGGGGGACCCACGAGCAGTACTTC. Its protein product is CATSRGGTGGTHEQYF. This sequence joins TRBV15 and TRBJ2-7; 11 bases align to TRBD1. V was pared by 1 base and J by 5 bases, with 7 bases of the junction left unmatched. Germline CDR1 is LNHNV and CDR2 is YYDKDF (reference sequence). The CDR3 is made up of 16 amino acids. The whole variable domain, filled in from reference TRBV15 and TRBJ2-7, reads DAMVIQNPRYQVTQFGKPVTLSCSQTLNHNVMYWYQQKSSQAPKLLFHYYDKDFNNEADTPDNFQSRRPNTSFCFLDIRSPGLGDTAMYLCATSRGGTGGTHEQYFGPGTRLTVT.

The chain carries TRBV19 and TRBJ2-4, with 8 positions matching TRBD1. Germline V gives CDR1 LNHDA, CDR2 SQIVND (reference sequence). This CDR3 region has 17 residues. The ends lost 3 bases at V and 1 base at J; junction bases unmatched: 8. CDR3 amino acids: CASSIRTGIRAKNIQYF. CDR3 bases: TGTGCCAGTAGTATTAGGACAGGGATCAGGGCCAAAAACATTCAGTACTTC.

The DNA of the CDR3 is TGCGCCAGCAGCTTGGACTGGACAGGTTACAATGAGCAGTTCTTC. Encoded protein: CASSLDWTGYNEQFF. The V call is TRBV5-1, the J call TRBJ2-1, with 7 bases aligning to TRBD1. There are 15 residues in the CDR3. Germline V gene lookup returns CDR1 SGHRS and CDR2 YFSETQ. The trim removed 0 bases at V and 4 bases at J, leaving 4 bases unmatched.

V usage is TRBV7-9 and J usage is TRBJ2-7; a possible D gene is TRBD1 (6 bases). V dropped 5 bases and J dropped 0 bases, with 14 bases sitting between them. The CDR3 is 15 amino acids. Germline V gene sequence: CDR1 SEHNR, CDR2 FQNEAQ (reference sequence). The CDR3 DNA reads TGTGCCAGCAGCCCCGGACAGTTCCCCTCCTACGAGCAGTACTTC. Translating it yields CASSPGQFPSYEQYF.

V gene TRBV27 combines with J gene TRBJ2-7, with 7 bases fitting TRBD2. CDR1 and CDR2 (germline): MNHEY, SMNVEV (reference sequence). With V trimmed by 11 bases and J by 1 base, 5 bases remained unmatched. This CDR3 region has 12 residues. The CDR3 is CALKGGSYEQYF. The CDR3 nucleotides are TGTGCCCTTAAGGGAGGGTCCTACGAGCAGTACTTC.

This clone came up once. The chain employs TRBV6-5 and TRBJ1-2; 9 nucleotides match TRBD1. CDR1 is MNHEY, CDR2 SVGAGI, per germline. The CDR3 totals 14 residues. V lost 0 bases and J lost 8; bases outside the gene matches: 4. CDR3 DNA sequence: TGTGCCAGCAGTTACTCACAGGGGGCAAGGGGCTACACCTTC. This translates into CASSYSQGARGYTF.

This chain connects TRBV15 to TRBJ2-2; TRBD1 aligns across 8 bases. There are 14 residues in the CDR3. The J segment lost 9 bases and the V segment lost 2 bases, leaving 5 bases of the junction unmatched. CDR1 and CDR2 (germline): LNHNV, YYDKDF (reference sequence). The CDR3 DNA reads as TGTGCCACCAGCAGAAAAGACAGGGGCCGGGAGCTGTTTTTT. It encodes CATSRKDRGRELFF.

This clone was picked up one time. The chain is built from TRBV10-1 and TRBJ2-3; D could derive from TRBD1 or TRBD2 (6 bases each). Germline lookup yields CDR1 WNHNN and CDR2 SYGVQD (reference sequence). The CDR3 sequence is 15 residues long. V was clipped by 6 bases and J by 1 base, with 14 bases between them. The CDR3 here is CASRYSRGGTDTQYF. The CDR3 coding sequence is TGCGCCAGCAGGTACTCGAGGGGGGGCACAGATACGCAGTATTTT.

The chain links TRBV5-1 to TRBJ1-2, with D maybe TRBD1 (5 bases). The V gene lost 7 bases and the J gene lost 0 bases, with 10 bases spanning the gap. The CDR3 has 13 amino acids. CDR1 and CDR2 (germline): SGHRS, YFSETQ. In DNA form, the CDR3 reads TGCGCCAGCGGGGCAGGCACTAACTATGGCTACACCTTC. This translates into CASGAGTNYGYTF.

The chain's CDR3 is CASSPRLATNEKLFF. DNA for the CDR3: TGTGCCAGCAGCCCCCGACTCGCAACTAATGAAAAACTGTTTTTT. The chain is built from TRBV4-2 and TRBJ1-4; D remains unclear. Per the germline V gene, CDR1 is LGHNA and CDR2 is YNFKEQ. The CDR3 is 15 amino acids. V was shortened by 4 bases and J by 0 bases, with 9 bases between the two germline ends.

This clone was detected only a few times. CDR3 sequence (DNA): TGTGCCAGCAGCGTAGAAGCCACCTCGAACACTGAAGCTTTCTTT. It is translated as CASSVEATSNTEAFF. This chain connects TRBV9 to TRBJ1-1, with D unresolved. The germline CDR1 and CDR2 sequences are SGDLS and YYNGEE. The V end was cut by 0 bases, the J end by 1 base, with 10 bases between. The CDR3 loop spans 15 amino acids.

There are a few counts of this clone. The V call is TRBV5-1, the J call TRBJ1-4; possible D gene TRBD1, 5 bases. The CDR3 loop spans 16 amino acids. V dropped 1 base and J dropped 11 bases, with 21 bases sitting between them. Germline lookup yields CDR1 SGHRS and CDR2 YFSETQ. The CDR3: CASSLSGGVGGEKLFF. The CDR3 bases are TGCGCCAGCAGCTTGTCCGGAGGGGTCGGTGGAGAGAAACTGTTTTTT. Full variable domain (rest looked up from reference TRBV5-1 and TRBJ1-4): KAGVTQTPRYLIKTRGQQVTLSCSPISGHRSVSWYQQTPGQGLQFLFEYFSETQRNKGNFPGRFSGRQFSNSRSEMNVSTLELGDSALYLCASSLSGGVGGEKLFFGSGTQLSVL.

The chain joins TRBV7-9 to TRBJ2-3; D unclear. Trimming pared 4 bases from V and 4 bases from J, leaving 21 bases between. The CDR3 runs to 17 residues. Germline V lookup: CDR1 SEHNR, CDR2 FQNEAQ (reference sequence). The CDR3 sequence is CASSSPLGPTSPDTQYF. CDR3 DNA: TGTGCCAGCAGCTCCCCCCTCGGCCCTACCAGCCCAGATACGCAGTATTTT. Supplemented by reference TRBV7-9 and TRBJ2-3, the full variable domain reads DTGVSQNPRHKITKRGQNVTFRCDPISEHNRLYWYRQTLGQGPEFLTYFQNEAQLEKSRLLSDRFSAERPKGSFSTLEIQRTEQGDSAMYLCASSSPLGPTSPDTQYFGPGTRLTVL.

This clone is a singleton in its sample. The J gene is TRBJ2-2, the V gene TRBV10-3, with 9 bases identical to TRBD2. Germline V gene sequence: CDR1 ENHRY, CDR2 SYGVKD. CDR3 length equals 14 residues. V trimming: 4 bases; J trimming: 7 bases; junction bases outside the gene matches: 4. CDR3 loop: CAISGLAAGGELFF. The CDR3 coding sequence is TGTGCCATCAGTGGACTAGCGGCGGGCGGGGAGCTGTTTTTT.

This chain uses TRBV18 with TRBJ2-7; D perhaps matches TRBD2 (7 bases). CDR1 is KGHSH and CDR2 is LQKENI in the germline V gene. The CDR3 runs 15 residues. V was shortened by 3 bases and J by 5 bases, with 17 bases between the two germline ends. The CDR3 spells CASSPKGGGDHEQYF. As DNA, the CDR3 is TGTGCCAGCTCACCTAAGGGGGGGGGCGACCACGAGCAGTACTTC.

The J gene is TRBJ2-7, the V gene TRBV7-6; D remains unclear. Germline CDR1 reads SGHVS; CDR2 reads FNYEAQ. V lost 4 bases and J lost 6, with 10 bases in between. The CDR3 has 12 amino acids. CDR3 DNA: TGTGCCAGCAGCTGGCCTCTGGGCGAGCAGTACTTC. Protein product: CASSWPLGEQYF.

The chain employs TRBV7-9 and TRBJ2-7, with TRBD2 matching over 12 bases. With V trimmed by 8 bases and J by 3 bases, 2 bases remained unmatched. CDR1 and CDR2 from the germline V gene are SEHNR and FQNEAQ (reference sequence). The CDR3 totals 13 residues. The chain's CDR3 is CASRLAGDYEQYF. CDR3 nucleotide sequence: TGTGCCAGCCGACTAGCGGGGGACTACGAGCAGTACTTC.

The chain couples TRBV14 to TRBJ1-2; D might be TRBD1 (5 bases). With 2 bases removed from V and 5 bases from J, the gap between germline ends came to 15 bases. Germline CDR1 and CDR2: SGHDN and FVKESK. The CDR3 contains 15 residues. CDR3 sequence: CASSQNPREVYGYTF. The DNA for the CDR3 is TGTGCCAGCAGCCAAAATCCCAGGGAGGTTTATGGCTACACCTTC. Based on the CDR3 plus reference TRBV14 and TRBJ1-2, the full variable domain is EAGVTQFPSHSVIEKGQTVTLRCDPISGHDNLYWYRRVMGKEIKFLLHFVKESKQDESGMPNNRFLAERTGGTYSTLKVQPAELEDSGVYFCASSQNPREVYGYTFGSGTRLTVV.

The chain carries TRBV19 and TRBJ2-2; D is perhaps TRBD2 (5 bases). This CDR3 is built from 15 residues. CDR1 is LNHDA and CDR2 is SQIVND in the germline V gene (reference sequence). The V end was cut by 6 bases, the J end by 3 bases, with 14 bases between. DNA of the CDR3: TGTGCCAGTAGCCCTAGGAGGTCCCACACCGGGGAGCTGTTTTTT. Its translation is CASSPRRSHTGELFF.

This sequence joins TRBV6-5 and TRBJ2-3; D not certain. Per the germline V gene, CDR1 is MNHEY and CDR2 is SVGAGI. This CDR3 is built from 16 residues. V lost 0 bases and J lost 0, with 10 bases in between. CDR3 sequence: CASSYSTGPSTDTQYF. CDR3 in DNA: TGTGCCAGCAGTTACTCGACCGGCCCCAGCACAGATACGCAGTATTTT.

V gene TRBV7-9 combines with J gene TRBJ1-3; no clear D. This CDR3 region has 15 residues. V lost 4 bases to trimming and J lost 0 bases, with 10 bases between them. In germline, CDR1 is SEHNR, CDR2 FQNEAQ (reference sequence). In nucleotides, the CDR3 is TGTGCCAGCAGCTACCCGGGCCGCTCTGGAAACACCATATATTTT. Amino acid sequence: CASSYPGRSGNTIYF.